These 25 T cell receptor beta chains originate from one sample sequenced in a study of T cells after yellow fever vaccination. From the 5' RACE reads, TCRdb called clonotypes with MiXCR, one entry per CDR3 protein. The sample holds about 400,000 distinct CDR3 sequences, 6.2% seen once. Material: PBMCs, obtained 5 days after the yellow fever booster vaccination. These receptors all come from a man between 25 and 39 years old who received the YFV17D yellow fever vaccine.

This clonotype came up many times. Written as DNA, the CDR3 is TGCGCCAGCAGTCAAGAGCGCTACTTTAACAATGAGCAGTTCTTC. This codes for CASSQERYFNNEQFF. The chain uses TRBV23-1 and TRBJ2-1; D call uncertain. TRBV23-1 is flagged as an ORF with uncertain function. The CDR3 is 15 residues long. Between the trimmed V and J ends, which lost 2 bases and 5 bases, there was a span of 13 bases.

This clonotype was counted many times. The chain couples TRBV12-3 or TRBV12-4 to TRBJ2-6, with TRBD1 identical over 8 bases. There are 18 residues in the CDR3. J gave up 4 bases and V 4 bases, and 12 bases lay outside the gene matches. The CDR3 loop is CASSSTTGGRKGANVLTF. CDR3 DNA sequence: TGTGCCAGCAGTTCTACCACAGGGGGACGTAAAGGGGCCAACGTCCTGACTTTC.

This clonotype was observed many times. The gene calls are TRBV19 and TRBJ2-5, with D hard to call. Trimming removed 7 bases at V and 3 bases at J, with 9 bases between. Germline assignment: CDR1 LNHDA and CDR2 SQIVND (reference sequence). CDR3 size: 12 residues. In DNA form, the CDR3 reads TGTGCCAGTAAAGGGCAGGAAGAGACCCAGTACTTC. Protein: CASKGQEETQYF.

This clonotype was observed many times. This chain uses TRBV18 with TRBJ1-1; TRBD1 is a possible D gene (5 bases). Germline V lookup: CDR1 KGHSH, CDR2 LQKENI. Trimming stripped 0 bases from V and 6 bases from J, with 26 bases between. This CDR3 spans 19 amino acids. The CDR3 protein is CASSPPLTREGPPSSEAFF. As DNA, the CDR3 is TGTGCCAGCTCACCACCGTTGACGAGGGAGGGGCCGCCCTCGTCTGAAGCTTTCTTT.

The table lists this clonotype with many counts. The rearrangement uses TRBV4-3 and TRBJ2-1; 13 nucleotides match TRBD2. Germline V gene lookup returns CDR1 LGHNA and CDR2 YSLEER. This CDR3 is 14 amino acids long. Trimming took 0 bases from V and 15 from J; bases not matched to a gene: 5. The DNA of the CDR3 is TGCGCCAGCAGCCAAGAAACTAGCGGGAGGGCCTTGTTCTTC. Its translation: CASSQETSGRALFF.

This clonotype was counted between two and nine times. The chain has TRBV20-1 and TRBJ2-2, with D possibly called TRBD1 or TRBD2 (5 bases each). Germline V gene sequence: CDR1 DFQATT, CDR2 SNEGSKA (reference sequence). V was trimmed by 4 bases and J by 0 bases, leaving 12 bases between them. This CDR3 has 15 residues. The DNA for the CDR3 is TGCAGTGCTACTCCGGGACGTTCGAACACCGGGGAGCTGTTTTTT. This encodes CSATPGRSNTGELFF.

Turning to this clonotype: Because it lacks the conserved phenylalanine or tryptophan at the end, this CDR3 is likely a read error. The chain couples TRBV20-1 to TRBJ2-7; possibly TRBD1 for D (7 bases). The V gene's germline CDR1 is DFQATT and CDR2 SNEGSKA (reference sequence). With 3 bases removed from V and 5 bases from J, the gap between germline ends came to 14 bases. CDR3 size: 13 residues. The CDR3 here is CSASSDREDEQYS. For the CDR3, the DNA is TGCAGTGCTAGCAGTGACAGGGAGGACGAGCAGTACTCC.

This sequence joins TRBV20-1 and TRBJ2-1, with 8 bases that match TRBD1. The V segment lost 3 bases and the J segment 2 bases; nucleotides outside the gene matches: 9. Germline CDR1 and CDR2: DFQATT and SNEGSKA (reference sequence). This CDR3 has 16 amino acids. The chain's CDR3 is CSASFARTGTYNEQFF. CDR3 DNA sequence: TGCAGTGCTAGTTTTGCTAGGACAGGGACCTACAATGAGCAGTTCTTC.

This clonotype came up many times. The V call is TRBV11-1, the J call TRBJ2-7, with a tentative D call TRBD1 (5 bases). Trimming took 4 bases from V and 6 from J, leaving 13 bases between them. The CDR3 is made up of 13 amino acids. CDR1 and CDR2 from the germline V gene are SGHAT and FQDESV (reference sequence). This CDR3 is CASSSERGIEQYF. CDR3 nucleotides: TGTGCCAGCAGCTCAGAAAGGGGAATCGAGCAGTACTTC.

This clonotype was detected many times. The chain has TRBV7-2 and TRBJ2-1; no clear D. Germline values: CDR1 SGHTA, CDR2 FQGNSA. V dropped 3 bases and J dropped 2 bases, with 8 bases sitting between them. This CDR3 spans 14 amino acids. CDR3 nucleotides: TGTGCCAGCAGCTTGAGACAAGCCTACAATGAGCAGTTCTTC. Protein: CASSLRQAYNEQFF.

In this sample, this clonotype turned up a few times. The rearrangement uses TRBV20-1 and TRBJ2-4, with unresolved D. V was cut by 2 bases and J by 0 bases, with 11 bases left in between. This CDR3 is 15 amino acids long. CDR1 is DFQATT, CDR2 SNEGSKA, per germline (reference sequence). In DNA form, the CDR3 reads TGCAGTGCTAGACTCAATTTATTAGCCAAAAACATTCAGTACTTC. Its protein is CSARLNLLAKNIQYF.

This clonotype was counted only a few times. The gene calls are TRBV5-8 and TRBJ2-1; D perhaps matches TRBD1 (6 bases). With 5 bases removed from V and 0 bases from J, the gap between germline ends came to 12 bases. Germline loops: CDR1 SGHTS, CDR2 YDEGEE. The CDR3 has 15 residues. In DNA form, the CDR3 reads TGTGCCAGCAGTCCGAGGACAGTCTCCTACAATGAGCAGTTCTTC. Amino acid sequence: CASSPRTVSYNEQFF.

The chain is built from TRBV5-1 and TRBJ2-1; D unresolved. CDR1 is SGHRS, CDR2 YFSETQ, per germline. The germline V and J ends were trimmed by 1 base and 9 bases, with 5 bases remaining between them. The CDR3 length is 11 residues. CDR3 coding DNA: TGCGCCAGCAGCTTGTCTCTTGAGCAGTTCTTC. Protein: CASSLSLEQFF.

This clonotype has just a few counts. The V and J genes are TRBV9 and TRBJ2-1; D remains ambiguous. The CDR3 totals 15 residues. From germline, CDR1 is SGDLS and CDR2 YYNGEE. Trimming removed 7 bases from V and 1 base from J, with 15 bases in between. For the CDR3, the DNA is TGTGCCAGCGGACCCTTGACGGGTTCCTACAATGAGCAGTTCTTC. This translates into CASGPLTGSYNEQFF.

This clonotype came up a few times. The V call is TRBV7-9, the J call TRBJ2-3; 10 bases align to TRBD2. The CDR3 covers 13 residues. Looked up from germline, CDR1 is SEHNR and CDR2 is FQNEAQ (reference sequence). Losses at the gene ends were 11 bases for V and 3 bases for J; bases not matched to a gene: 5. CDR3 in amino acids: CAGGLARTDTQYF. DNA of the CDR3: TGTGCCGGGGGACTAGCGAGGACAGATACGCAGTATTTT.

The chain recombines TRBV12-3 or TRBV12-4 with TRBJ1-2; 8 bases agree with TRBD1. The V and J ends lost 2 bases and 6 bases, in that order; junction bases with no gene match: 2. The CDR3 has 13 amino acids. This chain's CDR3 is CASSLRDRNGYTF. As DNA, the CDR3 is TGTGCCAGCAGTTTAAGGGACAGGAATGGCTACACCTTC.

This clonotype was counted a few times. This CDR3 reads CASSLIPGEVEQYF. For the CDR3, the DNA is TGCGCCAGCAGCTTGATTCCCGGGGAGGTCGAGCAGTACTTC. The chain employs TRBV5-1 and TRBJ2-7; the D gene is possibly TRBD2 (6 bases). CDR3 length equals 14 residues. Germline assignment: CDR1 SGHRS and CDR2 YFSETQ. The ends were cut back, 1 base at V and 6 bases at J, with 14 bases in the middle.

This clonotype was counted many times. The chain has TRBV11-2 and TRBJ2-7; TRBD2 might be the D (5 bases). Germline assignment: CDR1 SGHAT and CDR2 FQNNGV. V lost 0 bases and J lost 3, with 18 bases in between. The length of the CDR3 is 17 residues. The CDR3 nucleotides are TGTGCCAGCAGCTTAGAAGTTGGTGGACTCCCTATCTACGAGCAGTACTTC. This sequence encodes CASSLEVGGLPIYEQYF.

The V and J genes are TRBV20-1 and TRBJ2-7; the D gene is possibly TRBD2 (5 bases). Germline V gene sequence: CDR1 DFQATT, CDR2 SNEGSKA (reference sequence). The CDR3 totals 14 residues. Trimming took 0 bases from V and 4 from J, leaving 13 bases between them. The CDR3 sequence: CSARDFGLRYEQYF. The CDR3 coding sequence is TGCAGTGCTAGAGATTTCGGACTCCGATACGAGCAGTACTTC.

This clonotype has ten or more counts. The chain employs TRBV21-1 and TRBJ2-4. TRBV21-1 is termed a pseudogene. There are 11 residues in the CDR3. The CDR3, as DNA: TGTGCCAGCAGCCTTATGAACATTCAGTACTTC. Translating it yields CASSLMNIQYF.

This clonotype showed up just a few times. This chain joins TRBV12-3 or TRBV12-4 and TRBJ2-1; D not certain. The CDR3 loop spans 14 amino acids. V shed 1 base and J shed 5 bases, with 9 bases lying between them. The CDR3 spells CASSLVTLNNEQFF. DNA for the CDR3: TGTGCCAGCAGTTTAGTGACGCTTAACAATGAGCAGTTCTTC.

This clonotype was picked up a small number of times. The V gene is TRBV20-1, the J gene TRBJ2-7; D is perhaps TRBD2 (6 bases). The CDR3 totals 15 residues. Germline CDR1 is DFQATT and CDR2 is SNEGSKA (reference sequence). The CDR3 reads CQVRPRTGGGREQYF. The CDR3 DNA follows: TGCCAAGTTCGGCCACGGACCGGGGGAGGCCGCGAGCAGTACTTC.

V gene TRBV12-3 or TRBV12-4 combines with J gene TRBJ2-5; 8 nucleotides match TRBD2. V lost 7 bases and J lost 5; bases outside the gene matches: 3. There are 12 residues in the CDR3. The DNA for the CDR3 is TGTGCCAGCACAGCGGGAGTGGAGACCCAGTACTTC. This gives the protein CASTAGVETQYF.

This clonotype has just a few counts. This chain uses TRBV18 with TRBJ2-3, with TRBD2 matching over 10 bases. Unmatched junction bases numbered 4, after V lost 3 bases and J lost 1 base. The germline V gene encodes CDR1 KGHSH and CDR2 LQKENI. This CDR3 region has 16 residues. This CDR3 is CASSPWTSGGTDTQYF. DNA for the CDR3: TGTGCCAGCTCACCCTGGACTAGCGGAGGCACAGATACGCAGTATTTT.

This clonotype was seen a few times. The chain couples TRBV4-3 to TRBJ2-6; no clear D gene. The CDR3 is made up of 16 amino acids. Germline V lookup: CDR1 LGHNA, CDR2 YSLEER. V was shortened by 0 bases and J by 0 bases, with 6 bases between the two germline ends. CDR3 nucleotide sequence: TGCGCCAGCAGCCAAGAAGGCTTCTCTGGGGCCAACGTCCTGACTTTC. It yields the protein CASSQEGFSGANVLTF.